This T cell receptor (beta chain) was identified during a study of response to subunit inactivated influenza vaccine. MiXCR, run by TCRdb on the RT-PCR reads, gives a single entry per CDR3 protein. The sample gives about 520,000 distinct CDR3 sequences, 7.2% of which show up once; less than 15% is in the top ten. This clonotype was seen more than once but under ten times. The CDR3 runs to 15 residues. The V segment lost 2 bases and the J segment 5 bases; nucleotides outside the gene matches: 8. CDR1 and CDR2 from the germline V gene are SEHNR and FQNEAQ (reference sequence). This clonotype was obtained from a man aged 45 to 70 who received an inactivated influenza vaccine. The chain uses TRBV7-9 and TRBJ1-1; TRBD1 agrees at 7 bases. Material: PBMCs from blood, obtained less than 30 months after vaccination. This CDR3 is CASSLMTGLDTEAFF. The CDR3 DNA sequence: TGTGCCAGCAGCTTAATGACAGGGTTGGATACTGAAGCTTTCTTT. The entire variable domain, with the rest obtained from reference TRBV7-9 and TRBJ1-1, is as follows: DTGVSQNPRHKITKRGQNVTFRCDPISEHNRLYWYRQTLGQGPEFLTYFQNEAQLEKSRLLSDRFSAERPKGSFSTLEIQRTEQGDSAMYLCASSLMTGLDTEAFFGQGTRLTVV.